These 29 T cell receptor beta chains came from one sample sequenced in a study of early T cells in non-severe SARS-CoV-2 infection. TCRdb re-called the 5' RACE reads with MiXCR, one entry per CDR3 protein. The sample shows approximately 32,000 distinct CDR3 sequences, around 7% of them seen only once. The source material was whole blood. These receptors were obtained from an adult who was a healthcare worker with PCR-confirmed SARS-CoV-2 infection or an uninfected control (not recorded which).

This clonotype was observed many times. The V gene is TRBV6-2 or TRBV6-3, the J gene TRBJ1-2; 7 bases map to TRBD1. V gave up 5 bases and J gave up 3 bases; unmatched junction bases: 12. The CDR3 covers 16 residues. The germline V gene has CDR1 MNHEY and CDR2 SVGEGT. Here the CDR3 reads CASSPTPTGDHYGYTF. DNA of the CDR3: TGTGCCAGCAGTCCGACCCCAACAGGGGACCACTATGGCTACACCTTC.

This clonotype was found many times. The chain couples TRBV6-2 or TRBV6-3 to TRBJ2-1; either TRBD1 or TRBD2 may supply D (5 bases each). CDR1 and CDR2 (germline): MNHEY, SVGEGT. This CDR3 comprises 14 residues. With 5 bases removed from V and 0 bases from J, the gap between germline ends came to 8 bases. CDR3 nucleotides: TGTGCCAGCAGTGGGGGAGCCTCCTACAATGAGCAGTTCTTC. It yields the protein CASSGGASYNEQFF.

This rearrangement joins TRBV20-1 to TRBJ2-3; 8 bases match TRBD2. The CDR3 has 14 residues. Germline CDR1 DFQATT, CDR2 SNEGSKA (reference sequence). V dropped 5 bases and J dropped 2; count of bases not matched to a gene: 6. Here the CDR3 DNA reads TGCAGTGCTCTTAGCGGGGACAACACAGATACGCAGTATTTT. The encoded protein is CSALSGDNTDTQYF.

There are many counts of this clonotype. The V call is TRBV18, the J call TRBJ2-1, with TRBD2 identical over 11 bases. V was clipped by 8 bases and J by 7 bases; unmatched bases: 16. The length of the CDR3 is 17 residues. Per germline, CDR1 KGHSH and CDR2 LQKENI. The CDR3, as DNA: TGTGCCAGCACCCCCCCGGTAGCGGGAGGGCCAGGTAATGAGCAGTTCTTC. Amino acid sequence: CASTPPVAGGPGNEQFF. The full variable domain, in which reference TRBV18 and TRBJ2-1 provide the parts outside the CDR3, is NAGVMQNPRHLVRRRGQEARLRCSPMKGHSHVYWYRQLPEEGLKFMVYLQKENIIDESGMPKERFSAEFPKEGPSILRIQQVVRGDSAAYFCASTPPVAGGPGNEQFFGPGTRLTVL.

This clonotype was seen repeatedly, ten times or more. This chain uses TRBV5-1 with TRBJ2-7; TRBD2 matches 15 bases. The CDR3 is made up of 16 amino acids. Germline V gene sequence: CDR1 SGHRS, CDR2 YFSETQ. J was trimmed by 2 bases and V by 3 bases; bases with no gene match: 3. Here the CDR3 DNA reads TGCGCCAGCAGCTACCGGACTAGCGGGAGGGCCTACGAGCAGTACTTC. Translated: CASSYRTSGRAYEQYF. The full variable domain, its missing parts supplied by reference TRBV5-1 and TRBJ2-7, is KAGVTQTPRYLIKTRGQQVTLSCSPISGHRSVSWYQQTPGQGLQFLFEYFSETQRNKGNFPGRFSGRQFSNSRSEMNVSTLELGDSALYLCASSYRTSGRAYEQYFGPGTRLTVT.

In this sample, this clonotype turned up a few times. The chain uses TRBV6-6 and TRBJ2-7, with D perhaps given as TRBD1 or TRBD2 (5 bases each). Between the trimmed V and J ends, which lost 3 bases and 7 bases, there was a span of 19 bases. The CDR3 has 15 amino acids. Germline lookup yields CDR1 MNHNY and CDR2 SVGAGI (reference sequence). The CDR3 protein is CASSYPGPSTWEQYF. The DNA for the CDR3 is TGTGCCAGCAGTTATCCGGGACCCTCGACGTGGGAGCAGTACTTC.

In this sample, this clonotype turned up a few times. CDR3 sequence reads: CASSLLGAGSNTGELFF. As DNA, the CDR3 is TGTGCCAGCAGCTTACTCGGCGCAGGGTCGAACACCGGGGAGCTGTTTTTT. V gene TRBV7-3 combines with J gene TRBJ2-2; a weak D match, TRBD1 (5 bases). Trimming took 2 bases from V and 0 from J, leaving 13 bases between them. The CDR3 sequence is 17 residues long. Germline CDR1 SGHTA, CDR2 FQGTGA.

This clonotype was recorded at least ten times. The chain carries TRBV6-5 and TRBJ1-2; D is possibly TRBD1 (5 bases). CDR1 is MNHEY and CDR2 is SVGAGI in the germline V gene. The V end lost 5 bases, the J end lost 1 base, and 11 bases lay between the germline ends. This CDR3 is 14 amino acids long. CDR3 amino acids: CASSPGGGNYGYTF. The CDR3 DNA sequence: TGTGCCAGCAGTCCCGGGGGGGGTAACTATGGCTACACCTTC.

V and J are TRBV6-4 and TRBJ2-2, with D possibly being TRBD1 (5 bases). The CDR3 is 15 amino acids. Germline assignment: CDR1 MRHNA and CDR2 SNTAGT. The ends were cut back, 5 bases at V and 0 bases at J, with 10 bases in the middle. The CDR3, as DNA: TGTGCCAGCAGTCGATCAGGGTCGAACACCGGGGAGCTGTTTTTT. The encoded protein is CASSRSGSNTGELFF.

The table lists this clonotype with many counts. The chain joins TRBV11-2 to TRBJ2-1; tentatively, D is TRBD1 (5 bases). V was clipped by 6 bases and J by 0 bases, with 15 bases between them. This CDR3 is built from 16 residues. Per germline, CDR1 SGHAT and CDR2 FQNNGV. The CDR3 spells CASRDQGASSYNEQFF. The DNA for the CDR3 is TGTGCCAGCAGGGACCAGGGCGCGAGCTCCTACAATGAGCAGTTCTTC.

In its sample, this clonotype was seen many times. This chain links TRBV10-3 with TRBJ1-2; 9 bases fit TRBD1. Germline values: CDR1 ENHRY, CDR2 SYGVKD. Losses at the gene ends were 6 bases for V and 3 bases for J; bases not matched to a gene: 5. The CDR3 totals 14 residues. The CDR3 reads CAISVQGAYYGYTF. In nucleotides, the CDR3 is TGTGCCATCAGCGTACAGGGGGCTTACTATGGCTACACCTTC.

This clonotype was counted between two and nine times. This sequence joins TRBV28 and TRBJ2-1; 7 bases are shared with TRBD2. Germline V gene sequence: CDR1 MDHEN, CDR2 SYDVKM. V lost 2 bases to trimming and J lost 7 bases; unmatched junction nucleotides: 5. This CDR3 spans 14 amino acids. This CDR3 reads CASSLAGDRNEQFF. The CDR3 DNA reads as TGTGCCAGCAGTTTAGCGGGAGATCGGAATGAGCAGTTCTTC. Using reference TRBV28 and TRBJ2-1 for the parts outside the CDR3, the full variable domain is DVKVTQSSRYLVKRTGEKVFLECVQDMDHENMFWYRQDPGLGLRLIYFSYDVKMKEKGDIPEGYSVSREKKERFSLILESASTNQTSMYLCASSLAGDRNEQFFGPGTRLTVL.

This clonotype turned up a few times. This sequence joins TRBV11-2 and TRBJ2-5; D is possibly TRBD1 (6 bases). V lost 4 bases to trimming and J lost 4 bases, with 19 bases between them. The CDR3 sequence is 16 residues long. In germline, CDR1 is SGHAT, CDR2 FQNNGV. CDR3: CASSSITRGSGETQYF. The CDR3 bases are TGTGCCAGCAGCTCGATTACCAGGGGTAGTGGAGAGACCCAGTACTTC.

Here the CDR3 DNA reads TGTGCCAGCAGTTATCAGGGTGGGTCCTACAATGAGCAGTTCTTC. It encodes CASSYQGGSYNEQFF. The chain uses TRBV6-2 or TRBV6-3 and TRBJ2-1; maybe TRBD1 (5 bases). This CDR3 comprises 15 residues. The germline V gene encodes CDR1 MNHEY and CDR2 SVGEGT. V shed 3 bases and J shed 1 base, with 10 bases lying between them.

This clonotype was counted ten times or more. V and J are TRBV27 and TRBJ2-3; the D gene is possibly TRBD2 (6 bases). This CDR3 region has 18 residues. The V end was cut by 0 bases, the J end by 0 bases, with 16 bases between. The germline gives CDR1 MNHEY, CDR2 SMNVEV (reference sequence). CDR3 sequence reads: CASSLSWVAAKSTDTQYF. CDR3 coding DNA: TGTGCCAGCAGTTTATCGTGGGTAGCGGCGAAGAGCACAGATACGCAGTATTTT.

Many counts were recorded for this clonotype. The CDR3 sequence: CASSQDLLNTEAFF. DNA of the CDR3: TGTGCCAGCAGCCAAGATCTCTTGAACACTGAAGCTTTCTTT. V usage is TRBV4-2 and J usage is TRBJ1-1; D is uncertain. The CDR3 contains 14 residues. V dropped 0 bases and J dropped 0 bases, with 5 bases sitting between them. From germline, CDR1 is LGHNA and CDR2 YNFKEQ.

This clonotype was detected many times. This chain uses TRBV11-2 with TRBJ2-3; tentatively, D is TRBD2 (6 bases). The germline gives CDR1 SGHAT, CDR2 FQNNGV. Between the trimmed V and J ends, which lost 3 bases and 7 bases, there was a span of 17 bases. The CDR3 covers 15 residues. CDR3 region: CASSLFRLGGNTQYF. CDR3 coding DNA: TGTGCCAGCAGCTTGTTCCGTCTCGGGGGAAATACGCAGTATTTT.

This clonotype appeared many times. The chain uses TRBV2 and TRBJ2-7, with 7 positions matching TRBD1. The CDR3 loop spans 13 amino acids. From germline, CDR1 is SNHLY and CDR2 FYNNEI. The V segment lost 9 bases and the J segment 2 bases; nucleotides outside the gene matches: 7. The DNA for the CDR3 is TGTGCCAGTGCCGCCGACAGGGCCTACGAGCAGTACTTC. As protein: CASAADRAYEQYF.

In its sample, this clonotype was seen a few times. V is TRBV7-2 and J is TRBJ2-5, with no clear D. With 5 bases removed from V and 6 bases from J, the gap between germline ends came to 13 bases. Germline V gives CDR1 SGHTA, CDR2 FQGNSA. The CDR3 length is 13 residues. CDR3 in DNA: TGTGCCAGCAGCCCCCGTTGGTATCAGACCCAGTACTTC. Protein product: CASSPRWYQTQYF.

This clonotype has only one observation. Just one base apart from a much larger clone, this may be a read error. The V gene is TRBV21-1, the J gene TRBJ2-7; the D call in the table, TRBD1, was not verified against the DNA. TRBV21-1 represents a pseudogene. CDR3 size: 15 residues. Here the CDR3 reads CASSKDGQGADEQYF. The DNA of the CDR3 is TGTGCCAGCAGCAAAGATGGGCAGGGGGCGGACGAGCAGTACTTC.

This clonotype was seen many times. The V and J genes are TRBV6-1 and TRBJ2-4; tentatively, D is TRBD1 (5 bases). CDR1 is MNHNS and CDR2 is SASEGT in the germline V gene. This CDR3 contains 17 residues. Trimming removed 7 bases from V and 7 bases from J, with 26 bases in between. The DNA of the CDR3 is TGTGCCAGCAACGGTGGGGCGTTACTGACGGGTAGTAACATTCAGTACTTC. It codes for CASNGGALLTGSNIQYF.

This clonotype was counted ten times or more. The chain uses TRBV20-1 and TRBJ2-4, with D perhaps TRBD1 (6 bases). Germline V gene data show CDR1 as DFQATT and CDR2 as SNEGSKA (reference sequence). The V end was cut by 6 bases, the J end by 7 bases, with 13 bases between. The CDR3 runs 12 residues. The CDR3 DNA is TGCAGTGCCACCGACAGGTACAACATTCAGTACTTC. Its protein product is CSATDRYNIQYF.

The sample holds many counts of this clonotype. The J gene is TRBJ1-2, the V gene TRBV24-1; D might be TRBD1 (5 bases). The germline V gene has CDR1 KGHDR and CDR2 SFDVKD. This CDR3 comprises 15 residues. V lost 2 bases and J 4 bases, leaving 13 bases between the germline ends. For the CDR3, the DNA is TGTGCCACCAGTGATTCGCGGGACGGAGTCTATGGCTACACCTTC. This gives the protein CATSDSRDGVYGYTF.

This clonotype has ten or more counts. V gene TRBV12-3 or TRBV12-4 combines with J gene TRBJ2-1; D is unclear. The CDR3 runs to 12 residues. With 6 bases removed from V and 4 bases from J, the gap between germline ends came to 7 bases. This CDR3 is CASRLPYNEQFF. In nucleotides, the CDR3 is TGTGCCAGCAGACTCCCTTACAATGAGCAGTTCTTC.

This clonotype has ten or more counts. This rearrangement joins TRBV10-3 to TRBJ2-1; 11 bases align to TRBD2. This CDR3 comprises 13 residues. Germline lookup yields CDR1 ENHRY and CDR2 SYGVKD. Trimming at V came to 8 bases and at J to 7 bases, leaving 4 bases not matched to a gene. CDR3 amino acids: CAIQVAGGNEQFF. The CDR3 DNA is TGTGCCATCCAAGTAGCGGGAGGGAATGAGCAGTTCTTC.

This clonotype was seen a handful of times. V is TRBV18 and J is TRBJ1-1; D is unclear. The ends were cut back, 3 bases at V and 4 bases at J, with 6 bases in the middle. Germline V gene sequence: CDR1 KGHSH, CDR2 LQKENI. The CDR3 sequence is 12 residues long. Here the CDR3 DNA reads TGTGCCAGCTCACCTCAGGCCACTGAAGCTTTCTTT. Amino acids: CASSPQATEAFF.

The sample holds many counts of this clonotype. The J gene is TRBJ1-2, the V gene TRBV12-3 or TRBV12-4; 8 nucleotides match TRBD1. V lost 5 bases to trimming and J lost 5 bases; unmatched junction nucleotides: 7. There are 14 residues in the CDR3. The CDR3 sequence is CASSKGQARYGYTF. CDR3 nucleotide sequence: TGTGCCAGCAGTAAGGGACAGGCGAGATATGGCTACACCTTC.

This clonotype was seen ten or more times. The chain employs TRBV7-6 and TRBJ1-5; TRBD1 matches 12 bases. CDR3 size: 15 residues. Germline V CDR1 and CDR2: SGHVS, FNYEAQ. V was clipped by 5 bases and J by 6 bases; unmatched bases: 5. The CDR3 is CASSPGTGGIQPQHF. The CDR3 region has the DNA TGTGCCAGCAGCCCCGGGACAGGGGGCATTCAGCCCCAGCATTTT.

Many counts were recorded for this clonotype. One junction end disagrees with the germline gene, perhaps due to a read error. The V gene is TRBV18, the J gene TRBJ1-2; the D gene is possibly TRBD1 (5 bases). Germline V gene sequence: CDR1 KGHSH, CDR2 LQKENI. This CDR3 spans 12 amino acids. DNA for the CDR3: TGTGCCAGCTCACCAGAACGGGGCGGAGTGAGCTTC. Translation: CASSPERGGVSF. Looking up the rest from reference TRBV18 and TRBJ1-2 gives the full variable domain: NAGVMQNPRHLVRRRGQEARLRCSPMKGHSHVYWYRQLPEEGLKFMVYLQKENIIDESGMPKERFSAEFPKEGPSILRIQQVVRGDSAAYFCASSPERGGVSFGSGTRLTVV.